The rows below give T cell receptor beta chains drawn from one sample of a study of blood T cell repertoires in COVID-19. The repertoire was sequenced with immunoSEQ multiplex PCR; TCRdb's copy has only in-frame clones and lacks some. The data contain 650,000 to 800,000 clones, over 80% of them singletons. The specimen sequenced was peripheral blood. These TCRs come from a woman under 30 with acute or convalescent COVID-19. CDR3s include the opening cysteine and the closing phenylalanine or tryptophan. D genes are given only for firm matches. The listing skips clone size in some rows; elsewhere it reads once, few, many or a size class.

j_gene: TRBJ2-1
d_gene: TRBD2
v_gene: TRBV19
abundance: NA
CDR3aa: CASSAGDLEQFF
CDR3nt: TGTGCCAGTAGTGCGGGGGACCTAGAGCAGTTCTTC

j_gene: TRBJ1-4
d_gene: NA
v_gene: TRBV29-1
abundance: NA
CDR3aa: CSVEDPRDNEKLFF
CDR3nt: TGCAGCGTTGAAGACCCGAGAGATAATGAAAAACTGTTTTTT

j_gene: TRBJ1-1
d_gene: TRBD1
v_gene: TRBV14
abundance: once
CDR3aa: CASSQRDRGLDTEAFF
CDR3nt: TGTGCCAGCAGCCAACGGGACAGGGGGTTGGACACTGAAGCTTTCTTT

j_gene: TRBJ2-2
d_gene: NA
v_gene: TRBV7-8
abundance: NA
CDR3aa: CASSLTVTGELFF
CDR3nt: TGTGCCAGCAGCTTGACAGTCACCGGGGAGCTGTTTTTT

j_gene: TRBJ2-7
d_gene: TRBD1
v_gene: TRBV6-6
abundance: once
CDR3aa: CASGQGVEQYF
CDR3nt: TGTGCCAGCGGACAGGGGGTAGAGCAGTACTTC

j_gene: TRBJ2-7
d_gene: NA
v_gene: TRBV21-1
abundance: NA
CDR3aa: CASSKMDREAPFYEQYF
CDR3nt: TGTGCCAGCAGCAAAATGGACAGGGAGGCCCCCTTTTACGAGCAGTACTTC

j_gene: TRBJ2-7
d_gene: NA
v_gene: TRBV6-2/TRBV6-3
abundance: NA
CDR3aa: CASSLVGQGYEQYF
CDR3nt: TGTGCCAGCAGTTTAGTAGGGCAGGGCTACGAGCAGTACTTC

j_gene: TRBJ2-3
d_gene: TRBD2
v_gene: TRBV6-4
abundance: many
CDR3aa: CASSGTSGTDTQYF
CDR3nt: TGTGCCAGCAGTGGGACTAGCGGCACAGATACGCAGTATTTT

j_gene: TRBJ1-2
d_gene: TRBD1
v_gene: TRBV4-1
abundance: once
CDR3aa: CASRNPGQKTFNYGYTF
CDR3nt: TGCGCCAGCAGGAACCCGGGACAGAAAACTTTTAACTATGGCTACACCTTC

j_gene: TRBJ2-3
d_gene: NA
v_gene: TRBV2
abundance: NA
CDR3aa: CASRTRGLKLDTQYF
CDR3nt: TGTGCCAGCAGGACCCGGGGACTTAAACTGGATACGCAGTATTTT

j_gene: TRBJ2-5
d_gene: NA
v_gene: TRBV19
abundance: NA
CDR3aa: CASKIAHNQETQYF
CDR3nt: TGTGCCAGTAAGATTGCACATAACCAAGAGACCCAGTACTTC

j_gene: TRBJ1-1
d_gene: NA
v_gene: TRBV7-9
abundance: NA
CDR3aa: CASSFSASGTEAFF
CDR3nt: TGTGCCAGCAGCTTTTCAGCGTCGGGCACTGAAGCTTTCTTT

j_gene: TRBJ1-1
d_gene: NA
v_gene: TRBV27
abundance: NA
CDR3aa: CASSLSPDRRNTEAFF
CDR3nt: TGTGCCAGCAGTTTATCCCCAGACAGGCGGAACACTGAAGCTTTCTTT

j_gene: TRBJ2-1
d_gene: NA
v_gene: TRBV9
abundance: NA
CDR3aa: CASSPVKRGEQFF
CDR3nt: TGTGCCAGCAGCCCCGTAAAAAGGGGCGAGCAGTTCTTC

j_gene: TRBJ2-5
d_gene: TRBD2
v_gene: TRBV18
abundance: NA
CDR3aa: CASRFRLALQETQYF
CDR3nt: TGTGCCAGCCGCTTCAGACTAGCACTCCAAGAGACCCAGTACTTC

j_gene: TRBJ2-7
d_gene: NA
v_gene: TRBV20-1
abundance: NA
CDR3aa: CSASGGYEQYF
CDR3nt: TGCAGTGCTAGTGGCGGCTACGAGCAGTACTTC

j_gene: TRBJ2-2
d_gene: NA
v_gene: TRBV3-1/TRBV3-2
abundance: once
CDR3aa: CASRGTNTGELFF
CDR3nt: TGTGCCAGTAGGGGGACCAACACCGGGGAGCTGTTTTTT

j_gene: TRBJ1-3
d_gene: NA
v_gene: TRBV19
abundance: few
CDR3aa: CASSMGGRGNTIYF
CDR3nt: TGTGCCAGTAGTATGGGAGGGCGTGGAAACACCATATATTTT

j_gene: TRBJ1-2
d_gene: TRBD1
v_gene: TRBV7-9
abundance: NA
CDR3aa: CASSLISTQGAHGYTF
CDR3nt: TGTGCCAGCAGCTTGATATCCACACAGGGGGCGCATGGCTACACCTTC

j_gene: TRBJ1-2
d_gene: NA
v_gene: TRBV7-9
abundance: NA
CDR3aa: CASSSDSTSGYTF
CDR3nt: TGTGCCAGCAGCTCGGACAGCACGTCCGGCTACACCTTC

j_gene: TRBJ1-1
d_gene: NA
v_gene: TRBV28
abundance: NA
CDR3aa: CASSYPSGAAFF
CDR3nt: TGTGCCAGCAGTTATCCGTCAGGGGCAGCTTTCTTT

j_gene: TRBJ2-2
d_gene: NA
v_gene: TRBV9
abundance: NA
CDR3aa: CASSSRGNVGGELFF
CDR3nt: TGTGCCAGCAGCTCTCGGGGGAATGTGGGCGGGGAGCTGTTTTTT

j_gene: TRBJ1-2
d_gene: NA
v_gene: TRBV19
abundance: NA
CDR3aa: CASSIAHGQNYGYTF
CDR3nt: TGTGCCAGTAGTATAGCCCATGGGCAGAACTATGGCTACACCTTC

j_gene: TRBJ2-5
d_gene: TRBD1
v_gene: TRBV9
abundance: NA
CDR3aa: CASSVGQGALQETQYF
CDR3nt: TGTGCCAGCAGCGTGGGACAGGGGGCCCTACAAGAGACCCAGTACTTC

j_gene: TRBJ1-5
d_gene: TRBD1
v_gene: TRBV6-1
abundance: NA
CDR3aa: CASSGRTGGSNQPQHF
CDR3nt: TGTGCCAGCAGTGGCCGGACAGGGGGCAGCAATCAGCCCCAGCATTTT

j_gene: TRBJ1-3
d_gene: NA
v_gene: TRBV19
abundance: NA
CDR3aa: CASSIRSAGGGGTIYF
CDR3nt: TGTGCCAGTAGTATAAGAAGTGCAGGAGGTGGTGGCACCATATATTTT

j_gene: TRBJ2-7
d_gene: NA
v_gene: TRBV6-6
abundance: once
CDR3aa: CASSRPLSTEPYEQYF
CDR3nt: TGTGCCAGCAGCCGACCACTCTCGACAGAACCCTACGAGCAGTACTTC

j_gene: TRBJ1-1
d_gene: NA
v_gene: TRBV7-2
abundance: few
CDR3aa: CASSLAEGKRTEAFF
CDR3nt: TGTGCCAGCAGCTTAGCGGAGGGAAAAAGGACTGAAGCTTTCTTT

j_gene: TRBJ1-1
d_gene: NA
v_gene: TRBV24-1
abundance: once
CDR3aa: CATSREGRAFF
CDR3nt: TGTGCCACCAGTCGTGAGGGTCGGGCTTTCTTT

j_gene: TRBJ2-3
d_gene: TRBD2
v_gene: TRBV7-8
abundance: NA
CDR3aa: CASSRSSSGGATDTQYF
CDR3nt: TGTGCCAGCAGCCGTTCCTCTAGCGGGGGGGCCACAGATACGCAGTATTTT

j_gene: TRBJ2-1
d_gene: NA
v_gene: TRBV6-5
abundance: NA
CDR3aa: CASTQTGRGEQFF
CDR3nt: TGTGCCAGCACACAGACAGGGCGGGGTGAGCAGTTCTTC

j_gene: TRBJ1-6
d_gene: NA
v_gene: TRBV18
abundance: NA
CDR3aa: CASSLVGQINSPLHF
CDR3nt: TGTGCCAGCTCGCTCGTAGGACAGATCAATTCACCCCTCCACTTT

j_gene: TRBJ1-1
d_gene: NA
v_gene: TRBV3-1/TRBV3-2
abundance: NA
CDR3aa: CASSQDPLWAGGAEAFF
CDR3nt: TGTGCCAGCAGCCAAGACCCCCTATGGGCGGGAGGGGCTGAAGCTTTCTTT

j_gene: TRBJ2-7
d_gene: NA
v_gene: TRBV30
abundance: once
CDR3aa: CAWSRTALEQYF
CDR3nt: TGTGCCTGGAGTCGGACTGCTCTCGAGCAGTACTTC

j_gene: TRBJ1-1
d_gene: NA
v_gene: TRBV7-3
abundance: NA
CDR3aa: CASSLTGANTEAFF
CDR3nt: TGTGCCAGCAGCTTAACTGGGGCGAACACTGAAGCTTTCTTT

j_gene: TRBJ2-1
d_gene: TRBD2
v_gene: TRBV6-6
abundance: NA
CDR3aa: CASSPSGVFYNEQFF
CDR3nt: TGTGCCAGCAGTCCAAGCGGGGTGTTCTACAATGAGCAGTTCTTC

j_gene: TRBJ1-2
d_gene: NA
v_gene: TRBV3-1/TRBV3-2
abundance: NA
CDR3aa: CASSRGSWRERHGYTF
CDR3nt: TGTGCCAGCAGCCGGGGTTCGTGGAGGGAAAGGCATGGCTACACCTTC

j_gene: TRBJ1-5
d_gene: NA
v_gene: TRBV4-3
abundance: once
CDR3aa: CASSQVRGGDNQPQHF
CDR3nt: TGCGCCAGCAGCCAAGTGCGGGGGGGGGACAATCAGCCCCAGCATTTT

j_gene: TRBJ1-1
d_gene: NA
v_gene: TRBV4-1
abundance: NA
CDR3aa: CASSQTQGSNTEAFF
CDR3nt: TGCGCCAGCAGCCAAACACAGGGAAGTAACACTGAAGCTTTCTTT

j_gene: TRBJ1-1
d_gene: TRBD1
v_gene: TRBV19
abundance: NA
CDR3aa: CASSSPGGNTEAFF
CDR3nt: TGTGCCAGTAGTTCCCCAGGGGGGAACACTGAAGCTTTCTTT

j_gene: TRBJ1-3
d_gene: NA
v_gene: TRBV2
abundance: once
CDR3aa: CASTYSGNTIYF
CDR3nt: TGTGCCAGCACTTACTCTGGAAACACCATATATTTT

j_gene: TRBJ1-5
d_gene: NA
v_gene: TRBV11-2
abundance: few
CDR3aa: CASSFPGALEYSNQPQHF
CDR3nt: TGTGCCAGCAGCTTTCCAGGGGCCCTAGAATATAGCAATCAGCCCCAGCATTTT

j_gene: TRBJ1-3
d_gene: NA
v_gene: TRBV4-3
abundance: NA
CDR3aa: CASSQDRGLGGNTIYF
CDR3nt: TGCGCCAGCAGCCAAGATCGGGGATTAGGGGGAAACACCATATATTTT

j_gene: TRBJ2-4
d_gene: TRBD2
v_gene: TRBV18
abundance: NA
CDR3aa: CASSPSGGGAGIQYF
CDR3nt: TGTGCCAGCTCACCCTCTGGCGGGGGGGCCGGCATTCAGTACTTC

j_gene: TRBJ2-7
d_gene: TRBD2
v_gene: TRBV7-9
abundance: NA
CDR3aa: CASSLDRSSGGFDEQYF
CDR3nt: TGTGCCAGCAGCTTAGACCGTTCTAGCGGGGGGTTCGACGAGCAGTACTTC

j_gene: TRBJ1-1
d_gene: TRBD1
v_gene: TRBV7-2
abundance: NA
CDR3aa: CASSWRDRNTEAFF
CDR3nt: TGTGCCAGCAGCTGGAGGGACAGGAACACTGAAGCTTTCTTT

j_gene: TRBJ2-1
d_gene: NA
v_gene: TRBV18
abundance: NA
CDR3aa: CASSQITGTFYNEQFF
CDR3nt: TGTGCCAGCTCACAAATAACCGGGACATTTTACAATGAGCAGTTCTTC

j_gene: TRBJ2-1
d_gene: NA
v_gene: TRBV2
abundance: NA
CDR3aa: CASSGTGLYNEQFF
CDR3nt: TGTGCCAGCAGCGGGACGGGACTCTACAATGAGCAGTTCTTC

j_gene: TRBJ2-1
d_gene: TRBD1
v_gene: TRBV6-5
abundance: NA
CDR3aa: CASSSGQESYNEQFF
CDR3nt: TGTGCCAGCAGTTCGGGACAGGAGTCCTACAATGAGCAGTTCTTC

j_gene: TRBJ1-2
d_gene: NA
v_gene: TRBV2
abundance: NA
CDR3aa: CASRATDRYGYTF
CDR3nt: TGTGCCAGCAGGGCGACAGACCGTTATGGCTACACCTTC

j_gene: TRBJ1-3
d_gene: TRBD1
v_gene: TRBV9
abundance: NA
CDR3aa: CASSVGTGSGNTIYF
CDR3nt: TGTGCCAGCAGCGTAGGGACAGGGTCAGGAAACACCATATATTTT

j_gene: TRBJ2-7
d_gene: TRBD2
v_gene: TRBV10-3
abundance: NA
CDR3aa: CAIRGLAYEQYF
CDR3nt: TGTGCCATCAGAGGACTAGCCTACGAGCAGTACTTC

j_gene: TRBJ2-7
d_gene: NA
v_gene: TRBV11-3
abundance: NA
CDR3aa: CASSGAGAEQYF
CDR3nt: TGTGCCAGCAGCGGCGCGGGGGCCGAGCAGTACTTC

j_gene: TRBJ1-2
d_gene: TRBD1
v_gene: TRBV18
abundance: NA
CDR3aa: CASLRQGVNYGYTF
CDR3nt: TGTGCCAGCCTCAGACAGGGGGTCAACTATGGCTACACCTTC